This T cell receptor beta chain was sequenced during a study of blood T cell repertoires in COVID-19. On the study more broadly: PBMCs, B-cell-depleted T cells, or T cells were the source of the cDNA or gDNA that made up the material.

This clone was found once. Produced via immunoSEQ multiplex PCR; TCRdb's table is partial and in-frame only. The data hold some 140,000 clones, with 87% observed a single time. The sequence came from a man aged 50 to 59 with active COVID-19. Input material: peripheral blood.

CDR3 sequence reads: CASSAGTGGRGTEAFF. The CDR3 region has the DNA TGTGCCAGCAGTGCCGGGACAGGGGGCCGAGGGACTGAAGCTTTCTTT. The chain recombines TRBV6-1 with TRBJ1-1; TRBD1 matches at 12 bases. This CDR3 contains 16 residues. Looked up from germline, CDR1 is MNHNS and CDR2 is SASEGT. V dropped 4 bases and J dropped 5; count of bases not matched to a gene: 8.